This T cell receptor beta chain originates from a study of T cell responses to AZD1222 COVID-19 vaccine. V lost 2 bases and J lost 5; bases outside the gene matches: 7. The CDR3 is made up of 16 amino acids. Germline V gene lookup returns CDR1 SGDLS and CDR2 YYNGEE. This table comes from immunoSEQ multiplex PCR, and its TCRdb copy is limited to in-frame clones, with some not included. The sample lists about 150,000 clones, 82% seen once, with around 4.1% in the top ten. The sample consisted of peripheral blood, taken on day 0 of MenACWY control vaccination. The sequence derives from an adult in good health. The chain combines TRBV9 with TRBJ2-2, with TRBD2 matching 9 bases. The CDR3 bases are TGTGCCAGCAGCGTCGGACTAGCGTCGATGACCGGGGAGCTGTTTTTT. Encoded protein: CASSVGLASMTGELFF. The whole variable domain, remainder taken from reference TRBV9 and TRBJ2-2, is DSGVTQTPKHLITATGQRVTLRCSPRSGDLSVYWYQQSLDQGLQFLIQYYNGEERAKGNILERFSAQQFPDLHSELNLSSLELGDSALYFCASSVGLASMTGELFFGEGSRLTVL.